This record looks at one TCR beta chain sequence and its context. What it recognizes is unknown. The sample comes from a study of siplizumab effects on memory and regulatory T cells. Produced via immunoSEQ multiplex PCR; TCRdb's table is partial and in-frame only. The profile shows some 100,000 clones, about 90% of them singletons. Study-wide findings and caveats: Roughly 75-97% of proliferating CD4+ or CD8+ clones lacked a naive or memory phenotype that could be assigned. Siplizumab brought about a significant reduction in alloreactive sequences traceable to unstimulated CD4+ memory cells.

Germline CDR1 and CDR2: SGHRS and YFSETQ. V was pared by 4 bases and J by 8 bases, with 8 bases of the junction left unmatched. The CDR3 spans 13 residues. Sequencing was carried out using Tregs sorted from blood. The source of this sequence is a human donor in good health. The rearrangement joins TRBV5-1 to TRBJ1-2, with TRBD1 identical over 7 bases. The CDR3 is CASSPGQTVGYTF. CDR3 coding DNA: TGCGCCAGCAGCCCGGGACAGACGGTGGGCTACACCTTC.